This record looks at one TCR beta chain sequence and its context. This specimen belongs to a study of radiotherapy plus CTLA-4 blockade in lung cancer. Germline CDR1 MNHEY, CDR2 SVGAGI. After removal of 6 bases from V and 10 bases from J, the junction contained 9 bases not matched to a gene. CDR3 size: 14 residues. Sequencing used immunoSEQ multiplex PCR; TCRdb keeps in-frame clones, though not all of them. The table has some 100,000 clones, about 80% seen once. V and J are TRBV6-5 and TRBJ1-6; 7 bases are a match to TRBD1. Sequencing used peripheral blood, obtained from a patient treated with radiotherapy plus ipilimumab. This clonotype was sampled from a human donor with non-small cell lung cancer that progressed on radiotherapy plus ipilimumab. The CDR3 nucleotides are TGTGCCAGCAGCAGACAGGGTCTGACCTCACCCCTCCACTTT. Translated, it gives CASSRQGLTSPLHF.